The rows below give T cell receptor beta chains drawn from one sample of a study of T cells after posttransplantation cyclophosphamide. Clones were sequenced by immunoSEQ multiplex PCR, and TCRdb holds only the in-frame ones, with some missing. This table holds 9,500 to 12,000 clones, approximately 90% found once. The sequences come from PBMCs, collected after allogeneic stem cell transplant with posttransplant cyclophosphamide. Every receptor here comes from a female patient in her thirties or forties who received an allogeneic stem cell transplant from an unrelated donor, was CMV-positive, and had no GVHD. A subset of T cells may come from the graft donor. CDR3s include the opening cysteine and the closing phenylalanine or tryptophan. The order of the fields is D gene, clone size, V gene, J gene, CDR3 protein, CDR3 DNA. A D gene is named only where the DNA matches it firmly. For some rows the clone size is stated as once, few or many, or as a class when expanded; others skip it.

D gene: TRBD2; clone size: NA; V gene: TRBV28; J gene: TRBJ2-2; CDR3 protein: CASSVGLAGGPHDGELFF; CDR3 DNA: TGTGCCAGCAGTGTGGGACTAGCGGGGGGGCCCCACGACGGGGAGCTGTTTTTT
D gene: NA; clone size: once; V gene: TRBV5-6; J gene: TRBJ2-2; CDR3 protein: CASSHSTGELFF; CDR3 DNA: TGTGCCAGCAGCCACTCCACCGGGGAGCTGTTTTTT
D gene: TRBD2; clone size: NA; V gene: TRBV28; J gene: TRBJ2-1; CDR3 protein: CASSFPMGGGLSYNEQFF; CDR3 DNA: TGTGCCAGCAGTTTCCCCATGGGCGGGGGACTTTCCTACAATGAGCAGTTCTTC
D gene: NA; clone size: NA; V gene: TRBV21-1; J gene: TRBJ1-2; CDR3 protein: CASLGQRGYTF; CDR3 DNA: TGTGCCAGCTTGGGACAGCGGGGCTACACCTTC
D gene: TRBD1; clone size: NA; V gene: TRBV12-5; J gene: TRBJ1-1; CDR3 protein: CASGLVLQGARTEAFF; CDR3 DNA: TGTGCTAGTGGTTTGGTTCTTCAGGGGGCCCGGACTGAAGCTTTCTTT
D gene: NA; clone size: NA; V gene: TRBV27; J gene: TRBJ1-2; CDR3 protein: CASSLTGLTMGYTF; CDR3 DNA: TGTGCCAGCAGTCTAACAGGGCTCACTATGGGCTACACCTTC
D gene: NA; clone size: NA; V gene: TRBV7-3; J gene: TRBJ2-5; CDR3 protein: CASSLELADQETQYF; CDR3 DNA: TGTGCCAGCAGCTTAGAATTGGCAGACCAAGAGACCCAGTACTTC
D gene: TRBD1; clone size: NA; V gene: TRBV25-1; J gene: TRBJ1-4; CDR3 protein: CASRAGQGLGKLFF; CDR3 DNA: TGTGCCAGCAGGGCGGGACAGGGGTTGGGAAAACTGTTTTTT
D gene: NA; clone size: NA; V gene: TRBV5-6; J gene: TRBJ2-5; CDR3 protein: CASSPGGVQETQYF; CDR3 DNA: TGTGCCAGCAGCCCCGGGGGAGTCCAAGAGACCCAGTACTTC
D gene: TRBD1; clone size: NA; V gene: TRBV6-1; J gene: TRBJ1-1; CDR3 protein: CASSGTGDTEAFF; CDR3 DNA: TGTGCCAGCTCAGGGACAGGGGACACTGAAGCTTTCTTT
D gene: NA; clone size: few; V gene: TRBV10-2; J gene: TRBJ1-4; CDR3 protein: CASGRGLGEKLFF; CDR3 DNA: TGCGCCAGCGGGAGAGGCTTGGGAGAAAAACTGTTTTTT
D gene: NA; clone size: NA; V gene: TRBV30; J gene: TRBJ2-3; CDR3 protein: CACEFSDFRGTDTQYF; CDR3 DNA: TGTGCCTGCGAATTCTCAGATTTCAGGGGCACAGATACGCAGTATTTT
D gene: TRBD1; clone size: few; V gene: TRBV6-1; J gene: TRBJ1-6; CDR3 protein: CASSEDRDNSPLHF; CDR3 DNA: TGTGCCAGCAGTGAGGACAGGGATAATTCACCCCTCCACTTT
D gene: NA; clone size: once; V gene: TRBV6-5; J gene: TRBJ2-1; CDR3 protein: CASSYYSGYNEQFF; CDR3 DNA: TGTGCCAGCAGTTACTATTCCGGCTACAATGAGCAGTTCTTC
D gene: TRBD1; clone size: NA; V gene: TRBV4-1; J gene: TRBJ2-6; CDR3 protein: CASSQAAPYTGVGANVLTF; CDR3 DNA: TGCGCCAGCAGCCAAGCGGCCCCCTACACAGGGGTGGGGGCCAACGTCCTGACTTTC
D gene: TRBD1; clone size: few; V gene: TRBV6-1; J gene: TRBJ2-7; CDR3 protein: CASSEAGGLYEQYF; CDR3 DNA: TGTGCCAGCAGTGAGGCAGGGGGCCTCTACGAGCAGTACTTC
D gene: TRBD2; clone size: NA; V gene: TRBV4-1; J gene: TRBJ2-3; CDR3 protein: CASSHRLAGITDTQYF; CDR3 DNA: TGCGCCAGCAGCCACCGACTAGCGGGGATCACAGATACGCAGTATTTT
D gene: NA; clone size: NA; V gene: TRBV5-1; J gene: TRBJ1-5; CDR3 protein: CASSVRQSNQPQHF; CDR3 DNA: TGCGCCAGCAGCGTACGACAGAGCAATCAGCCCCAGCATTTT
D gene: NA; clone size: NA; V gene: TRBV28; J gene: TRBJ1-1; CDR3 protein: CASSFRRWAFF; CDR3 DNA: TGTGCCAGCAGTTTCCGGAGGTGGGCTTTCTTT
D gene: TRBD1; clone size: few; V gene: TRBV6-4; J gene: TRBJ2-1; CDR3 protein: CATGQGSKYNEQFF; CDR3 DNA: TGTGCCACCGGACAGGGATCGAAGTACAATGAGCAGTTCTTC
D gene: TRBD1; clone size: NA; V gene: TRBV18; J gene: TRBJ2-5; CDR3 protein: CASSQLQGAQETQYF; CDR3 DNA: TGTGCCAGCTCACAGCTACAGGGGGCCCAAGAGACCCAGTACTTC
D gene: NA; clone size: NA; V gene: TRBV6-6; J gene: TRBJ2-1; CDR3 protein: CASMSPRGNEQFF; CDR3 DNA: TGTGCCAGCATGTCCCCCAGGGGCAATGAGCAGTTCTTC
D gene: NA; clone size: NA; V gene: TRBV5-1; J gene: TRBJ2-7; CDR3 protein: CASSWPGTQGIFYEQYF; CDR3 DNA: TGCGCCAGCAGCTGGCCGGGGACACAAGGGATATTTTACGAGCAGTACTTC
D gene: TRBD1; clone size: NA; V gene: TRBV4-2; J gene: TRBJ2-5; CDR3 protein: CASSQQNRGETQYF; CDR3 DNA: TGTGCCAGCAGCCAACAGAACAGGGGCGAGACCCAGTACTTC
D gene: NA; clone size: NA; V gene: TRBV13; J gene: TRBJ1-1; CDR3 protein: CASSLGPRGTEAFF; CDR3 DNA: TGTGCCAGCAGCTTAGGCCCCAGGGGTACTGAAGCTTTCTTT
D gene: NA; clone size: NA; V gene: TRBV28; J gene: TRBJ1-1; CDR3 protein: CASSLGDWETANTEAFF; CDR3 DNA: TGTGCCAGCAGTTTAGGGGACTGGGAGACAGCGAACACTGAAGCTTTCTTT
D gene: NA; clone size: NA; V gene: TRBV11-3; J gene: TRBJ2-3; CDR3 protein: CASSPQGYTDTQYF; CDR3 DNA: TGTGCCAGCAGCCCCCAGGGTTACACAGATACGCAGTATTTT
D gene: NA; clone size: NA; V gene: TRBV6-6; J gene: TRBJ1-1; CDR3 protein: CASSISLYTEAFF; CDR3 DNA: TGTGCCAGCAGTATCTCGTTGTACACTGAAGCTTTCTTT
D gene: NA; clone size: NA; V gene: TRBV29-1; J gene: TRBJ1-1; CDR3 protein: CSVAREGTEAFF; CDR3 DNA: TGCAGCGTTGCCCGGGAAGGTACTGAAGCTTTCTTT
D gene: NA; clone size: once; V gene: TRBV28; J gene: TRBJ2-7; CDR3 protein: CASSLPLPGYEQYF; CDR3 DNA: TGTGCCAGCAGTTTACCCCTACCGGGCTACGAGCAGTACTTC
D gene: NA; clone size: NA; V gene: TRBV29-1; J gene: TRBJ2-1; CDR3 protein: CSVAESFGVWHNEQFF; CDR3 DNA: TGCAGCGTCGCGGAAAGTTTTGGCGTTTGGCACAATGAGCAGTTCTTC
D gene: TRBD1; clone size: NA; V gene: TRBV7-9; J gene: TRBJ1-2; CDR3 protein: CASSPIGGLGSADYGYTF; CDR3 DNA: TGTGCCAGCAGCCCTATAGGGGGCCTGGGATCAGCGGACTATGGCTACACCTTC
D gene: TRBD1; clone size: NA; V gene: TRBV7-9; J gene: TRBJ1-1; CDR3 protein: CASSQGQMNTEAFF; CDR3 DNA: TGTGCCAGCAGCCAGGGACAGATGAACACTGAAGCTTTCTTT
D gene: NA; clone size: NA; V gene: TRBV6-1; J gene: TRBJ1-2; CDR3 protein: CASSDPAGLYGYTF; CDR3 DNA: TGTGCCAGCAGTGATCCGGCGGGTCTATATGGCTACACCTTC
D gene: NA; clone size: NA; V gene: TRBV30; J gene: TRBJ2-7; CDR3 protein: CAWAAGPTGEQYF; CDR3 DNA: TGTGCCTGGGCCGCGGGGCCGACGGGCGAGCAGTACTTC
D gene: NA; clone size: few; V gene: TRBV6-6; J gene: TRBJ1-2; CDR3 protein: CASRTDRIDGYTF; CDR3 DNA: TGTGCCAGCAGAACGGACAGAATAGATGGCTACACCTTC
D gene: NA; clone size: NA; V gene: TRBV28; J gene: TRBJ1-2; CDR3 protein: CASREVGEANYGYTF; CDR3 DNA: TGTGCCAGCAGAGAGGTAGGAGAAGCTAACTATGGCTACACCTTC
D gene: NA; clone size: NA; V gene: TRBV28; J gene: TRBJ1-2; CDR3 protein: CATRGGSYNYGYTF; CDR3 DNA: TGTGCCACCCGGGGGGGGTCATATAACTATGGCTACACCTTC
D gene: TRBD2; clone size: NA; V gene: TRBV5-1; J gene: TRBJ2-2; CDR3 protein: CASSLPSGMGRTGELFF; CDR3 DNA: TGCGCCAGCAGCTTGCCTAGCGGGATGGGAAGGACCGGGGAGCTGTTTTTT
D gene: NA; clone size: NA; V gene: TRBV11-2; J gene: TRBJ2-7; CDR3 protein: CASSLGTGTLIEQYF; CDR3 DNA: TGTGCCAGCAGCTTAGGCACAGGCACGCTCATCGAGCAGTACTTC
D gene: TRBD2; clone size: once; V gene: TRBV5-1; J gene: TRBJ2-7; CDR3 protein: CASSYNAGATYEQYF; CDR3 DNA: TGCGCCAGCAGCTACAACGCGGGAGCTACCTACGAGCAGTACTTC
D gene: NA; clone size: NA; V gene: TRBV7-2; J gene: TRBJ2-5; CDR3 protein: CASSFRSRGEETQYF; CDR3 DNA: TGTGCCAGCAGCTTCAGGTCTCGCGGGGAGGAGACCCAGTACTTC
D gene: NA; clone size: few; V gene: TRBV6-1; J gene: TRBJ2-1; CDR3 protein: CASRMPGVNEQFF; CDR3 DNA: TGTGCCAGCAGGATGCCAGGGGTGAATGAGCAGTTCTTC
D gene: NA; clone size: NA; V gene: TRBV28; J gene: TRBJ1-2; CDR3 protein: CAIQAITTGNYGYTF; CDR3 DNA: TGTGCCATCCAGGCAATTACGACAGGAAACTATGGCTACACCTTC
D gene: NA; clone size: NA; V gene: TRBV27; J gene: TRBJ2-7; CDR3 protein: CASSWGPYYEQYF; CDR3 DNA: TGTGCCAGCAGTTGGGGGCCCTATTACGAGCAGTACTTC
D gene: NA; clone size: NA; V gene: TRBV6-4; J gene: TRBJ2-1; CDR3 protein: CASSHTQATFYNEQFF; CDR3 DNA: TGTGCCAGCAGCCATACACAGGCCACTTTCTACAATGAGCAGTTCTTC
D gene: NA; clone size: NA; V gene: TRBV5-1; J gene: TRBJ2-7; CDR3 protein: CASSLGEIRYF; CDR3 DNA: TGCGCCAGCAGCTTGGGGGAGATTCGGTACTTC
D gene: NA; clone size: NA; V gene: TRBV6-1; J gene: TRBJ2-6; CDR3 protein: CASSDTPRSGANVLTF; CDR3 DNA: TGTGCCAGCAGTGATACACCTCGCTCTGGGGCCAACGTCCTGACTTTC
D gene: TRBD1; clone size: NA; V gene: TRBV5-1; J gene: TRBJ2-5; CDR3 protein: CASSRTGQETQYF; CDR3 DNA: TGCGCCAGCAGCCGGACAGGGCAAGAGACCCAGTACTTC
D gene: NA; clone size: NA; V gene: TRBV4-2; J gene: TRBJ1-2; CDR3 protein: CASSQESQGLGYTF; CDR3 DNA: TGTGCCAGCAGCCAAGAGAGCCAGGGCCTCGGCTACACCTTC
D gene: TRBD1; clone size: NA; V gene: TRBV6-5; J gene: TRBJ1-1; CDR3 protein: CASSYGTGGADTEAFF; CDR3 DNA: TGTGCCAGCAGTTACGGGACAGGGGGCGCGGACACTGAAGCTTTCTTT
D gene: NA; clone size: few; V gene: TRBV7-9; J gene: TRBJ2-1; CDR3 protein: CASSLDKDSGGGEQFF; CDR3 DNA: TGTGCCAGCAGCTTAGATAAGGACAGCGGAGGAGGAGAGCAGTTCTTC
D gene: NA; clone size: NA; V gene: TRBV5-4; J gene: TRBJ2-5; CDR3 protein: CASSFPRATETQYF; CDR3 DNA: TGTGCCAGCAGCTTCCCTCGAGCCACAGAGACCCAGTACTTC
D gene: NA; clone size: NA; V gene: TRBV2; J gene: TRBJ2-7; CDR3 protein: CASSEQGILYEQYF; CDR3 DNA: TGTGCCAGCAGTGAACAGGGAATTTTATACGAGCAGTACTTC
D gene: TRBD1; clone size: few; V gene: TRBV10-3; J gene: TRBJ2-4; CDR3 protein: CAISVQGAKNIQYF; CDR3 DNA: TGTGCCATCAGTGTACAGGGGGCCAAAAACATTCAGTACTTC